A single sample gave rise to the 14 T cell receptor beta chains below, sequenced in a study of neurological immune-mediated disorders. MiXCR, applied by TCRdb to the 5' RACE reads, yields one record per CDR3 protein. There are around 15,000 distinct CDR3 sequences in the sample; 3% to 3.5% occur only once, and 20% lies in the top ten. The sequenced sample consisted of CD8+ T cells from blood. Every receptor here comes from a woman aged 40-49 years in good health.

Ten or more counts support this clonotype. The chain is built from TRBV5-5 and TRBJ2-7, with D unresolved. CDR3 length: 15 residues. CDR1 and CDR2 from the germline V gene are SGHKS and YYEKEE (reference sequence). The ends were cut back, 0 bases at V and 0 bases at J, with 10 bases in the middle. CDR3 DNA sequence: TGTGCCAGCAGCTTGGTTTCCGGATTCTCCTACGAGCAGTACTTC. Amino acid sequence: CASSLVSGFSYEQYF.

This clonotype occurred many times. This chain joins TRBV7-8 and TRBJ1-1; TRBD1 might be the D (6 bases). The CDR3 spans 14 residues. V was cut by 5 bases and J by 1 base, with 11 bases left in between. Per germline, CDR1 SGHVS and CDR2 FQNEAQ. CDR3 in amino acids: CASSQGGGNTEAFF. DNA for the CDR3: TGTGCCAGCAGCCAGGGAGGGGGGAACACTGAAGCTTTCTTT.

At least ten counts were recorded for this clonotype. This chain links TRBV28 with TRBJ2-3, with D perhaps matching TRBD1 (6 bases). Trimming left V 3 bases short and J 3 bases short, with 10 bases between. Germline CDR1 MDHEN, CDR2 SYDVKM. The CDR3 runs 14 residues. The CDR3 reads CASSFGRGTDTQYF. The CDR3 coding sequence is TGTGCCAGCAGTTTCGGCAGGGGTACAGATACGCAGTATTTT.

The table lists this clonotype with many counts. V usage is TRBV20-1 and J usage is TRBJ2-7, with D perhaps TRBD1 or TRBD2 (5 bases each). The CDR3 sequence is 14 residues long. Trimming removed 3 bases at V and 5 bases at J, with 17 bases between. Germline CDR1 is DFQATT and CDR2 is SNEGSKA (reference sequence). The DNA for the CDR3 is TGCAGTGCTAGTGCGGATGGGGACGGAGACGAGCAGTACTTC. Its translation is CSASADGDGDEQYF.

This clonotype was recorded at least ten times. The chain has TRBV7-9 and TRBJ1-5; perhaps TRBD1 as D (5 bases). The CDR3 has 14 amino acids. Deletions cut 1 base from V and 9 bases from J, with 13 bases between. The germline V gene has CDR1 SEHNR and CDR2 FQNEAQ (reference sequence). For the CDR3, the DNA is TGTGCCAGCAGCTTAGGGTCCCTCGGGGGGCCCCAGCATTTT. It is translated as CASSLGSLGGPQHF. Full variable domain (missing parts from reference TRBV7-9 and TRBJ1-5): DTGVSQNPRHKITKRGQNVTFRCDPISEHNRLYWYRQTLGQGPEFLTYFQNEAQLEKSRLLSDRFSAERPKGSFSTLEIQRTEQGDSAMYLCASSLGSLGGPQHFGDGTRLSIL.

This clonotype was counted ten times or more. The chain employs TRBV10-3 and TRBJ2-2; perhaps TRBD1 as D (6 bases). The germline V gene encodes CDR1 ENHRY and CDR2 SYGVKD. This CDR3 comprises 14 residues. The ends were cut back, 7 bases at V and 3 bases at J, with 12 bases in the middle. The CDR3 region has the DNA TGTGCCATCACAAACAGGGACGACACCGGGGAGCTGTTTTTT. Translation: CAITNRDDTGELFF.

Many counts were recorded for this clonotype. The genes are TRBV4-2 and TRBJ2-7, with 9 bases matching TRBD1. CDR3 length equals 13 residues. The ends lost 4 bases at V and 4 bases at J; junction bases unmatched: 2. Germline CDR1 LGHNA, CDR2 YNFKEQ. The CDR3 DNA reads as TGTGCCAGCAGCCGGGACAGGGAGTACGAGCAGTACTTC. Its translation is CASSRDREYEQYF.

With respect to this clonotype: Given a much more abundant clone one base away, this may be a read error. V is TRBV28 and J is TRBJ2-1; D is uncertain. This CDR3 spans 12 amino acids. The germline V and J ends were trimmed by 2 bases and 10 bases, with 9 bases remaining between them. CDR1 is MDHEN, CDR2 SYDVKM, per germline. This chain's CDR3 is CASSLNTYEQFF. The CDR3 DNA is TGTGCCAGCAGTTTAAATACCTACGAGCAGTTCTTC.

This clonotype was observed many times. The V and J genes are TRBV20-1 and TRBJ2-7, with 7 bases identical to TRBD2. CDR1 and CDR2 from the germline V gene are DFQATT and SNEGSKA (reference sequence). The length of the CDR3 is 12 residues. Trimming at V came to 2 bases and at J to 4 bases, leaving 2 bases not matched to a gene. This CDR3 is CSARWREYEQYF. CDR3 DNA: TGCAGTGCTAGATGGCGGGAGTACGAGCAGTACTTC.

This clonotype appeared a few times. V gene TRBV28 combines with J gene TRBJ2-5; TRBD1 might be the D (6 bases). Germline loops: CDR1 MDHEN, CDR2 SYDVKM. V lost 5 bases and J 6 bases, leaving 10 bases between the germline ends. This CDR3 has 12 amino acids. CDR3 residues: CASSGRGKTQYF. The CDR3 coding sequence is TGTGCCAGCAGTGGAAGGGGGAAGACCCAGTACTTC. The complete variable domain, with remaining parts taken from reference TRBV28 and TRBJ2-5, reads DVKVTQSSRYLVKRTGEKVFLECVQDMDHENMFWYRQDPGLGLRLIYFSYDVKMKEKGDIPEGYSVSREKKERFSLILESASTNQTSMYLCASSGRGKTQYFGPGTRLLVL.

This clonotype has at least ten counts. V and J are TRBV25-1 and TRBJ2-1; D is perhaps TRBD1 (6 bases). The length of the CDR3 is 15 residues. Trimming removed 3 bases at V and 0 bases at J, with 9 bases between. Germline CDR1 reads MGHDK; CDR2 reads SYGVNS. The CDR3 region is CASSDGQNSYNEQFF. The CDR3 nucleotides read TGTGCCAGCAGTGACGGACAGAACTCCTACAATGAGCAGTTCTTC.

This clonotype was observed at least ten times. J is TRBJ2-7 and V is TRBV4-1, with TRBD2 matching 11 bases. The CDR3 runs 16 residues. Germline CDR1 and CDR2: MGHRA and YSYEKL. The V segment lost 0 bases and the J segment 3 bases; nucleotides outside the gene matches: 4. The CDR3 protein is CASSQEGGLADYEQYF. The CDR3 nucleotides read TGCGCCAGCAGCCAAGAAGGGGGACTAGCGGACTACGAGCAGTACTTC.

A few counts support this clonotype. The J gene is TRBJ2-7, the V gene TRBV7-6, with D perhaps given as TRBD1 or TRBD2 (5 bases each). The CDR3 has 14 amino acids. Germline V gene sequence: CDR1 SGHVS, CDR2 FNYEAQ. Trimming pared 1 base from V and 6 bases from J, leaving 13 bases between. The CDR3 sequence: CASSLELVGPEQYF. CDR3 bases: TGTGCCAGCAGCTTAGAACTAGTGGGGCCCGAGCAGTACTTC.

This clonotype was detected ten times or more. This rearrangement joins TRBV12-3 or TRBV12-4 to TRBJ2-7, with D unclear. CDR3 length: 13 amino acids. Trimming removed 2 bases from V and 0 bases from J, with 5 bases in between. The CDR3 sequence is CASSLRVSYEQYF. For the CDR3, the DNA is TGTGCCAGCAGTTTACGGGTCTCCTACGAGCAGTACTTC.